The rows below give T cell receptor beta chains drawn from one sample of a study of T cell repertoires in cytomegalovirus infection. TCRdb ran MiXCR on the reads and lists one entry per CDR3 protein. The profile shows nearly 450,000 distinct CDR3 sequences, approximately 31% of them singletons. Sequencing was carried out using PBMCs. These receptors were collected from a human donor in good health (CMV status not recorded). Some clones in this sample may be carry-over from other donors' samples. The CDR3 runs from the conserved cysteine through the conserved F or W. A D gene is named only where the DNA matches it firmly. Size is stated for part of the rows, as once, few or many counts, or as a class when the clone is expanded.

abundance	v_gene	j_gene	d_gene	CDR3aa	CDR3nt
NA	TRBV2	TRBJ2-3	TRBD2	CATSHPLAGVTDTQYF	TGTGCCACCTCACACCCTCTAGCGGGGGTGACAGATACGCAGTATTTT
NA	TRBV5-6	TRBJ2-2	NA	CASRKVERTGELFF	TGTGCCAGCAGGAAAGTAGAACGCACCGGGGAGCTGTTTTTT
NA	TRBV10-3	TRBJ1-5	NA	CAISEYWGRGNQPQHF	TGTGCCATCAGTGAGTACTGGGGGCGAGGGAATCAGCCCCAGCATTTT
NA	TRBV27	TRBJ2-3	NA	CKTWAPRKNTQYF	TGTAAAACCTGGGCCCCCCGAAAAAATACGCAGTATTTT
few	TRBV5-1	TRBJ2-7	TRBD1	CASSLGGASGEQYF	TGCGCCAGCAGCTTAGGGGGCGCTTCGGGCGAGCAGTACTTC
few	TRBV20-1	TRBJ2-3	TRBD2	CSARARRGGGDTQYF	TGCAGTGCTAGAGCAAGGCGGGGGGGCGGGGATACGCAGTATTTT
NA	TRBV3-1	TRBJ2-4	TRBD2	CASSESGGALAKNIQYF	TGTGCCAGCAGCGAAAGCGGGGGGGCCCTCGCCAAAAACATTCAGTACTTC
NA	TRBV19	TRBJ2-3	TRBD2	CASTRGGYTDTQYF	TGTGCCAGTACCCGCGGGGGATACACAGATACGCAGTATTTT
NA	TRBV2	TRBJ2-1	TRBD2	CASSDTRTSGGNEQFF	TGTGCCAGCAGTGATACTAGGACTAGCGGGGGCAATGAGCAGTTCTTC
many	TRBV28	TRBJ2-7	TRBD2	CANSKRGLAGAPLTYEQYF	TGTGCCAACTCCAAGAGGGGACTAGCGGGGGCCCCTCTAACCTACGAGCAGTACTTC
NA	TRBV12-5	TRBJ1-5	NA	CASGLGGLNQPQHF	TGTGCTAGTGGTTTGGGAGGGTTAAATCAGCCCCAGCATTTT
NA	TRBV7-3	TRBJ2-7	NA	CASSTPGVQYEQYF	TGTGCCAGCAGCACTCCCGGCGTCCAGTACGAGCAGTACTTC
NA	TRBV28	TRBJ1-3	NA	CASIRTVGNTIYF	TGTGCCAGCATCAGGACTGTTGGAAACACCATATATTTT
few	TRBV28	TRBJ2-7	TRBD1	CASSLPMGQASPHEQYF	TGTGCCAGCAGTCTCCCTATGGGACAGGCCTCCCCTCACGAGCAGTACTTC
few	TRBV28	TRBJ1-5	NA	CASRKGGQGTFQPQHF	TGTGCCAGCAGAAAAGGAGGGCAGGGTACTTTTCAGCCCCAGCATTTT
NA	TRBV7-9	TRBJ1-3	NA	CASSHSDGYTIYF	TGTGCCAGCAGCCACAGTGACGGATACACCATATATTTT
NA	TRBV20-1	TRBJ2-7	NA	CSARDISYEQYF	TGCAGTGCTAGGGACATATCCTACGAGCAGTACTTC
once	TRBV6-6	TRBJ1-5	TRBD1	CASSYHPGQGGGQPQHF	TGTGCCAGCAGTTACCATCCGGGACAGGGTGGGGGACAGCCCCAGCATTTT
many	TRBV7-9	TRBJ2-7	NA	CASSSPGAVEQYF	TGTGCCAGCAGCTCTCCAGGGGCTGTCGAGCAGTACTTC
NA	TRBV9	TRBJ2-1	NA	CASSAGRAAEQFF	TGTGCCAGCAGCGCCGGCAGGGCGGCTGAGCAGTTCTTC
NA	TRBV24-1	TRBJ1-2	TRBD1	CATRDSGYGYTF	TGTGCCACGAGGGACAGTGGATATGGCTACACCTTC
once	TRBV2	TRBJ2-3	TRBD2	CASSEGSGGNTDTQYF	TGTGCCAGCAGTGAAGGTAGCGGGGGGAACACAGATACGCAGTATTTT
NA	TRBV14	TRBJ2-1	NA	CASSPGWTARNEQFF	TGTGCCAGCAGTCCGGGGTGGACAGCCCGCAATGAGCAGTTCTTC
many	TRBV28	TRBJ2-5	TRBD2	CASSQRGPYQETQYF	TGTGCCAGCAGCCAGCGGGGTCCGTACCAAGAGACCCAGTACTTC
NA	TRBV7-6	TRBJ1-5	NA	CASSSVGGRGASNQPQHF	TGTGCCAGCTCCAGTGTCGGGGGTAGAGGGGCTAGCAATCAGCCCCAGCATTTT
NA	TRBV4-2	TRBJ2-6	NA	CASSPGETLVLTF	TGTGCCAGCAGCCCGGGTGAGACCCTCGTCCTGACTTTC
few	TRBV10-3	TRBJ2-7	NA	CAISESAGNEQYF	TGTGCCATCAGTGAGTCGGCAGGTAACGAGCAGTACTTC
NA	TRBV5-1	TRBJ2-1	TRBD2	CASSLAVGGGAGDEQFF	TGCGCCAGCAGCTTGGCTGTGGGCGGGGGGGCCGGGGATGAGCAGTTCTTC
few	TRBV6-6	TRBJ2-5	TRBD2	CASSYLAGGSQETQYF	TGTGCCAGCAGTTACTTAGCGGGGGGGTCCCAAGAGACCCAGTACTTC
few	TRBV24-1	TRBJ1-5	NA	CATSDKSWPQHF	TGTGCCACCAGTGATAAGTCCTGGCCCCAGCATTTT
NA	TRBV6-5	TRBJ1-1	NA	CATTGSLNTEAFF	TGTGCCACCACAGGTTCCTTGAACACTGAAGCTTTCTTT
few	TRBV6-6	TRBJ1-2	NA	CASSYSGNDGYTF	TGTGCCAGCAGTTACTCTGGGAACGACGGCTACACCTTC
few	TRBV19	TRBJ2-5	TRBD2	CASSLGLTQETQYF	TGTGCCAGTAGCCTGGGACTAACCCAAGAGACCCAGTACTTC
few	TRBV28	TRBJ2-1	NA	CASSTLIEQFF	TGTGCCAGCAGCACTTTGATCGAGCAGTTCTTC
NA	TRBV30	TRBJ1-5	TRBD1	CAWGLGQTNQPQHF	TGTGCCTGGGGGCTGGGACAGACTAATCAGCCCCAGCATTTT
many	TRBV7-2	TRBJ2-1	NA	CASSLGPSGYNEQFF	TGTGCCAGCAGCTTAGGGCCCAGCGGTTACAATGAGCAGTTCTTC
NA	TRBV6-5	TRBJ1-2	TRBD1	CASNRWQGANYGYPF	TGTGCCAGCAACAGGTGGCAGGGGGCTAACTATGGCTACCCCTTC
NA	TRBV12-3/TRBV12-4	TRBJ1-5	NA	CASSSRDYGNQPQHF	TGTGCCAGCAGTTCTCGGGACTACGGCAATCAGCCCCAGCATTTT
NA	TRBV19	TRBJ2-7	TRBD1	CASSIYQGASYELYF	TGTGCCAGTAGTATATATCAGGGGGCCTCCTACGAGCTGTACTTC
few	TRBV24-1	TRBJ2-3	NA	CATSAGGTDTQYF	TGTGCCACCAGTGCTGGGGGCACAGATACGCAGTATTTT
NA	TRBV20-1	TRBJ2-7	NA	CSARGVVNSYEQYF	TGCAGTGCTAGAGGAGTCGTAAACTCCTACGAGCAGTACTTC
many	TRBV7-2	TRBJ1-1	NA	CASSPGGRNTEAFF	TGTGCCAGCAGCCCGGGTGGGCGTAACACTGAAGCTTTCTTT
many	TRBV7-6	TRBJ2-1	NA	CASSSIGRGSYNEQFF	TGTGCCAGCAGCTCGATAGGACGGGGCTCCTACAATGAGCAGTTCTTC
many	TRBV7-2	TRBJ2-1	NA	CASSKKQGVNNEQFF	TGTGCCAGCAGCAAAAAACAGGGAGTAAACAATGAGCAGTTCTTC
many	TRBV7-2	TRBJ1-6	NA	CASSLANQYNSPLHF	TGTGCCAGCAGCTTGGCGAACCAGTATAATTCACCCCTCCACTTT
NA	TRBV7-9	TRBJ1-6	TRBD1	CASSSGQGYSPLHF	TGTGCCAGCAGCTCGGGACAGGGTTATTCACCCCTCCACTTT
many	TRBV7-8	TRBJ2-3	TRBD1	CASSPIGQGTDTQYF	TGTGCCAGCAGCCCAATCGGACAGGGCACAGATACGCAGTATTTT
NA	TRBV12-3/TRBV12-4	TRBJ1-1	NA	CASSFRDRNTEAFF	TGTGCCAGCAGTTTTAGGGACCGGAACACTGAAGCTTTCTTT
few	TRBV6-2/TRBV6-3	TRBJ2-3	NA	CASSSTLSVDTQYF	TGTGCCAGCAGCTCCACCCTGTCCGTGGATACGCAGTATTTT
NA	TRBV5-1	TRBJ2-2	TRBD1	CASSPRTGVGGELFF	TGCGCCAGCAGCCCACGGACAGGGGTAGGCGGGGAGCTGTTTTTT
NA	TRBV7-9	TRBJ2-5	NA	CASSLGTPRETQYF	TGTGCCAGCAGCCTCGGGACTCCTCGTGAGACCCAGTACTTC
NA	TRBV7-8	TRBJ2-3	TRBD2	CASSLDASGGPDTQYF	TGTGCCAGCAGCTTAGATGCTAGCGGGGGGCCAGATACGCAGTATTTT
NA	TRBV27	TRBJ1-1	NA	CAISLSPGGLGKTEAFF	TGTGCCATCAGTTTATCCCCCGGAGGGCTTGGCAAGACTGAAGCTTTCTTT
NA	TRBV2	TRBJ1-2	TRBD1	CASRTGGGGYTF	TGTGCCAGCAGGACAGGGGGAGGTGGCTACACCTTC
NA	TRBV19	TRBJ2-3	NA	CASSKAGSTDTQYF	TGTGCCAGTAGTAAGGCAGGGAGCACAGATACGCAGTATTTT